The clone carrying this T cell receptor (beta chain) was found a few times. The CDR3 totals 16 residues. Germline V gives CDR1 LNHDA, CDR2 SQIVND (reference sequence). V was trimmed by 3 bases and J by 1 base, leaving 15 bases between them. Original handling: For nucleated cells, counts were estimated from reference gene primer amplification. TCRdb's table, derived via immunoSEQ multiplex PCR, lists solely in-frame clones and lacks some. V, J and clone size were drawn from that table, and D and trimming were deduced from the DNA. This table has some 110,000 clones, approximately 82% appearing once. These data come from a study of blood T cell repertoires in COVID-19. Study-level information: Specimens from acute and convalescent COVID-19 originated in the United States, Italy and Spain.

The clonotype was recovered from a man between 65 and 85 years old with active or convalescent COVID-19. The chain links TRBV19 to TRBJ1-1; no clear D gene. Sequencing was performed on peripheral blood. DNA for the CDR3: TGTGCCAGTAGTATTAGACGGCACCGGGGGAACACTGAAGCTTTCTTT. Its protein product is CASSIRRHRGNTEAFF.